The 30 T cell receptor beta chains below come from one sample, sequenced in a study of T cell repertoires in MIS-A myocarditis. The repertoire was sequenced with immunoSEQ multiplex PCR; TCRdb's copy has only in-frame clones and lacks some. The sample has fewer than 15,000 clones, 70% to 75% seen once. The sample consisted of left ventricle heart tissue obtained at autopsy. The receptors originated from a man aged 18 to 30 with fulminant myocarditis from multisystem inflammatory syndrome in adults (MIS-A) after COVID-19.

The rearrangement uses TRBV4-3 and TRBJ2-3; D gene ambiguous. CDR1 LGHNA and CDR2 YSLEER come from the germline V gene. CDR3 size: 16 residues. Trimming left V 0 bases short and J 6 bases short, with 16 bases between. The CDR3: CASSQDPNSVVDTQYF. DNA for the CDR3: TGCGCCAGCAGCCAAGATCCTAATTCCGTAGTCGATACGCAGTATTTT.

V and J are TRBV19 and TRBJ2-5; D may be TRBD1 (5 bases). Germline V gives CDR1 LNHDA, CDR2 SQIVND (reference sequence). The CDR3 runs to 16 residues. V shed 1 base and J shed 1 base, with 13 bases lying between them. The CDR3 here is CASSIGVTVSQETQYF. The CDR3, as DNA: TGTGCCAGTAGTATAGGGGTGACAGTGTCCCAAGAGACCCAGTACTTC.

The J gene is TRBJ2-7, the V gene TRBV5-5; D gene ambiguous. V was cut by 3 bases and J by 0 bases, with 16 bases left in between. This CDR3 comprises 16 residues. CDR1 is SGHKS and CDR2 is YYEKEE in the germline V gene (reference sequence). The CDR3: CASSSPALDPSYEQYF. Here the CDR3 DNA reads TGTGCCAGCAGCTCCCCCGCGCTGGACCCCTCCTACGAGCAGTACTTC.

V usage is TRBV6-2 or TRBV6-3 and J usage is TRBJ1-5; 7 nucleotides agree with TRBD1. Trimming at V came to 4 bases and at J to 5 bases, leaving 8 bases not matched to a gene. Germline V lookup: CDR1 MNHEY, CDR2 SVGEGT. CDR3 length equals 15 residues. The CDR3: CASSLDREFDQPQHF. The CDR3 DNA reads as TGTGCCAGCAGTTTAGACAGGGAATTCGATCAGCCCCAGCATTTT.

The chain couples TRBV15 to TRBJ2-7, with 8 nucleotides matching TRBD1. The CDR3 is 14 amino acids. The V segment lost 0 bases and the J segment 4 bases; nucleotides outside the gene matches: 2. The germline V gene has CDR1 LNHNV and CDR2 YYDKDF (reference sequence). The CDR3 coding sequence is TGTGCCACCAGCAGAGACAGGGGGCGTTACGAGCAGTACTTC. Protein product: CATSRDRGRYEQYF. The entire variable domain, with the rest obtained from reference TRBV15 and TRBJ2-7, is as follows: DAMVIQNPRYQVTQFGKPVTLSCSQTLNHNVMYWYQQKSSQAPKLLFHYYDKDFNNEADTPDNFQSRRPNTSFCFLDIRSPGLGDTAMYLCATSRDRGRYEQYFGPGTRLTVT.

The chain carries TRBV3-1 (or the pseudogene TRBV3-2) and TRBJ2-3; no definite D call. Germline V gene data show CDR1 as LGHDT and CDR2 as YNNKEL (reference sequence). V was shortened by 0 bases and J by 4 bases, with 8 bases between the two germline ends. CDR3 length equals 14 residues. The CDR3 loop reads CASSQEAVADTQYF. The CDR3 DNA reads TGTGCCAGCAGCCAAGAAGCCGTGGCAGATACGCAGTATTTT.

This clone appeared a single time. The rearrangement uses TRBV4-1 and TRBJ2-7; TRBD1 matches at 11 bases. CDR3 length: 15 residues. CDR1 is MGHRA, CDR2 YSYEKL, per germline. V lost 0 bases, J lost 7 bases, and 5 bases stayed unmatched. The CDR3: CASSQDPGTGGEQYF. DNA for the CDR3: TGCGCCAGCAGCCAAGATCCCGGGACAGGGGGGGAGCAGTACTTC.

The chain carries TRBV11-2 and TRBJ2-7; D perhaps matches TRBD1 (6 bases). Per germline, CDR1 SGHAT and CDR2 FQNNGV. The CDR3 is 14 residues long. Trimming took 2 bases from V and 4 from J, leaving 12 bases between them. This chain's CDR3 is CASSLYQTGYEQYF. In DNA, the CDR3 is TGTGCCAGCAGCTTATACCAGACAGGTTACGAGCAGTACTTC.

In this sample, this clone turned up a few times. Other DNA sequences in the sample encode the same CDR3. The J gene is TRBJ1-1, the V gene TRBV6-5, with D unclear. This CDR3 has 14 amino acids. Trimming took off 0 bases at V and 2 bases at J, with 7 bases between the two ends. Germline V gives CDR1 MNHEY, CDR2 SVGAGI. CDR3 nucleotide sequence: TGTGCCAGCAGTTACTCTCTACGAAACACTGAAGCTTTCTTT. It yields the protein CASSYSLRNTEAFF.

The J gene is TRBJ1-1, the V gene TRBV11-2; D remains ambiguous. Germline lookup yields CDR1 SGHAT and CDR2 FQNNGV. CDR3 size: 15 residues. V was shortened by 5 bases and J by 3 bases, with 16 bases between the two germline ends. The CDR3 sequence is CASSPHAGWDTEAFF. CDR3 in DNA: TGTGCCAGCAGCCCCCACGCGGGCTGGGACACTGAAGCTTTCTTT.

V and J are TRBV12-3 or TRBV12-4 and TRBJ2-3; D gene unclear. The V end was cut by 10 bases, the J end by 1 base, with 12 bases between. The CDR3 totals 13 residues. CDR3 loop: CATLSTGTDTQYF. The DNA of the CDR3 is TGTGCCACTCTGAGTACGGGCACAGATACGCAGTATTTT.

This clone was observed a few times. V is TRBV18 and J is TRBJ2-1; the match to TRBD1 covers 7 bases. The CDR3 is 15 amino acids. Germline trimming cut 3 bases from V and 6 bases from J; bases unmatched to any gene: 8. Germline assignment: CDR1 KGHSH and CDR2 LQKENI. CDR3 amino acids: CASSPLGTDSNEQFF. As DNA, the CDR3 is TGTGCCAGCTCACCCCTTGGGACAGACTCCAATGAGCAGTTCTTC.

This clone is a singleton in its sample. This sequence joins TRBV6-2 or TRBV6-3 and TRBJ1-2; tentative D call: TRBD1 (5 bases). Germline loops: CDR1 MNHEY, CDR2 SVGEGT. Trimming shortened V by 5 bases and J by 4 bases, and 5 bases separated the two germline ends. This CDR3 comprises 11 residues. In DNA form, the CDR3 reads TGTGCCAGCAGTGACAGCTATGGCTACACCTTC. Translated, it gives CASSDSYGYTF.

The chain joins TRBV9 to TRBJ2-7; 14 bases line up with TRBD2. V trimming: 0 bases; J trimming: 4 bases; junction bases outside the gene matches: 6. The CDR3 has 17 amino acids. Germline CDR1 reads SGDLS; CDR2 reads YYNGEE. The CDR3: CASSVGLAGGLGYEQYF. The CDR3 region has the DNA TGTGCCAGCAGCGTAGGACTAGCGGGGGGGCTCGGGTACGAGCAGTACTTC.

J is TRBJ1-2 and V is TRBV12-3 or TRBV12-4; the D is unclear. V dropped 0 bases and J dropped 8 bases, with 10 bases sitting between them. The CDR3 has 13 residues. The CDR3 DNA sequence: TGTGCCAGCAGTTTAGCTTTGGGGAACGGCTACACCTTC. Protein product: CASSLALGNGYTF.

The chain links TRBV28 to TRBJ1-5; 9 positions agree with TRBD1. V shed 6 bases, J shed 4 bases, and the junction held 4 bases outside the gene matches. Per the germline V gene, CDR1 is MDHEN and CDR2 is SYDVKM. The CDR3 is 14 amino acids. This CDR3 is CASSLDRGNQPQHF. CDR3 in DNA: TGTGCCAGCAGCCTGGACAGGGGAAATCAGCCCCAGCATTTT.

This sequence joins TRBV9 and TRBJ2-3; 8 bases are shared with TRBD2. This CDR3 is built from 15 residues. V gave up 6 bases and J gave up 0 bases; unmatched junction bases: 6. The germline CDR1 and CDR2 sequences are SGDLS and YYNGEE. The CDR3 spells CASTFSGASTDTQYF. DNA of the CDR3: TGTGCCAGCACCTTTAGCGGGGCTAGCACAGATACGCAGTATTTT.

The V and J genes are TRBV29-1 and TRBJ1-3; 11 bases match TRBD1. V gave up 5 bases and J gave up 3 bases; unmatched junction bases: 6. The CDR3 runs to 15 residues. CDR1 SQVTM and CDR2 ANQGSEA come from the germline V gene. The CDR3 spells CSVSGQGAHGNTIYF. For the CDR3, the DNA is TGCAGCGTTTCCGGACAGGGGGCGCATGGAAACACCATATATTTT. Full variable domain (remainder filled in from reference TRBV29-1 and TRBJ1-3): SAVISQKPSRDICQRGTSLTIQCQVDSQVTMMFWYRQQPGQSLTLIATANQGSEATYESGFVIDKFPISRPNLTFSTLTVSNMSPEDSSIYLCSVSGQGAHGNTIYFGEGSWLTVV.

J is TRBJ1-5 and V is TRBV11-2; D is ambiguous. Germline CDR1 and CDR2: SGHAT and FQNNGV. This CDR3 region has 12 residues. The germline V and J ends were trimmed by 5 bases and 11 bases, with 13 bases remaining between them. CDR3 sequence reads: CASSEKGATQHF. The DNA of the CDR3 is TGTGCCAGCAGCGAGAAGGGCGCTACCCAGCATTTT.

The chain joins TRBV13 to TRBJ2-7; 8 bases align to TRBD1. With 0 bases clipped from V and 4 bases from J, the junction kept 2 bases outside the gene matches. The CDR3 consists of 14 residues. Germline V gives CDR1 PRHDT, CDR2 FYEKMQ (reference sequence). The CDR3 nucleotides are TGTGCCAGCAGCTTAGGGGGACAGGTTTACGAGCAGTACTTC. Translating gives CASSLGGQVYEQYF.

The chain recombines TRBV15 with TRBJ2-3; TRBD2 matches at 8 bases. Germline V lookup: CDR1 LNHNV, CDR2 YYDKDF (reference sequence). CDR3 length: 15 amino acids. The V segment lost 0 bases and the J segment 1 base; nucleotides outside the gene matches: 0. CDR3 sequence reads: CATSRERGGTDTQYF. In DNA form, the CDR3 reads TGTGCCACCAGCAGAGAGCGGGGGGGCACAGATACGCAGTATTTT.

The rearrangement links TRBV5-1 to TRBJ2-7, with 8 bases that match TRBD2. V trimming: 0 bases; J trimming: 5 bases; junction bases outside the gene matches: 4. The CDR3 loop spans 14 amino acids. CDR1 is SGHRS, CDR2 YFSETQ, per germline. The CDR3, as DNA: TGCGCCAGCAGCTTGGGAGCGGGGGTCGACGAGCAGTACTTC. It codes for CASSLGAGVDEQYF.

The rearrangement links TRBV4-2 to TRBJ2-3; 11 bases fit TRBD2. The CDR3 runs 17 residues. From germline, CDR1 is LGHNA and CDR2 YNFKEQ. Trimming removed 1 base from V and 1 base from J; junction bases left unmatched: 4. The CDR3 here is CASSQVYSGGGTDTQYF. DNA of the CDR3: TGTGCCAGCAGCCAAGTCTATAGCGGGGGGGGCACAGATACGCAGTATTTT.

The CDR3 is CASSEHRLGGPNTGELFF. In DNA form, the CDR3 reads TGTGCCAGCAGTGAGCACAGACTTGGGGGGCCGAACACCGGGGAGCTGTTTTTT. The gene calls are TRBV2 and TRBJ2-2; D may correspond to TRBD1 or TRBD2 (6 bases each). V lost 3 bases to trimming and J lost 0 bases, with 17 bases between them. The CDR3 runs to 18 residues. Germline CDR1 reads SNHLY; CDR2 reads FYNNEI.

This clone came up a few times. The rearrangement uses TRBV4-1 and TRBJ1-5, with D unclear. V was cut by 4 bases and J by 0 bases, with 13 bases left in between. CDR3 length: 16 residues. CDR1 is MGHRA and CDR2 is YSYEKL in the germline V gene. The CDR3 loop reads CASSLTITSSNQPQHF. The DNA of the CDR3 is TGCGCCAGCAGCCTTACTATTACTAGTAGCAATCAGCCCCAGCATTTT.

As concerns this clone: A read error may produce the germline difference seen at one junction end. The chain joins TRBV6-6 to TRBJ2-7; TRBD2 agrees at 8 bases. The germline V gene encodes CDR1 MNHNY and CDR2 SVGAGI (reference sequence). There are 12 residues in the CDR3. The CDR3 here is CASSYSGLVRFF. CDR3 sequence (DNA): TGTGCCAGCAGTTACTCGGGACTAGTTCGTTTTTTC.

V gene TRBV7-2 combines with J gene TRBJ2-7; the D gene is possibly TRBD2 (5 bases). This CDR3 contains 12 residues. V was trimmed by 5 bases and J by 6 bases, leaving 11 bases between them. CDR1 and CDR2 from the germline V gene are SGHTA and FQGNSA. DNA of the CDR3: TGTGCCAGCAGCACTTATCGGGGCGAGCAGTACTTC. It translates to CASSTYRGEQYF.

The genes are TRBV6-5 and TRBJ2-2; maybe TRBD2 (5 bases). Germline V gene lookup returns CDR1 MNHEY and CDR2 SVGAGI. The CDR3 loop spans 14 amino acids. V lost 6 bases to trimming and J lost 7 bases, with 15 bases between them. The CDR3 bases are TGTGCCAGCAGCCTCCGCGGGCCTTTCGGGGAGCTGTTTTTT. It yields the protein CASSLRGPFGELFF.

CDR3 region: CASSIVDRVDNEQFF. The CDR3 bases are TGTGCCAGTAGTATAGTAGACAGAGTCGACAATGAGCAGTTCTTC. This chain joins TRBV19 and TRBJ2-1; D possibly corresponds to TRBD1 (5 bases). The CDR3 length is 15 residues. Trimming left V 1 base short and J 5 bases short, with 12 bases between. Germline CDR1 is LNHDA and CDR2 is SQIVND (reference sequence).

The chain is built from TRBV19 and TRBJ1-1, with D maybe TRBD1 (5 bases). V lost 2 bases and J lost 2, with 9 bases in between. The V gene's germline CDR1 is LNHDA and CDR2 SQIVND (reference sequence). The CDR3 has 14 residues. CDR3 residues: CASSIPGYNTEAFF. The CDR3 DNA follows: TGTGCCAGTAGTATACCAGGGTACAACACTGAAGCTTTCTTT.